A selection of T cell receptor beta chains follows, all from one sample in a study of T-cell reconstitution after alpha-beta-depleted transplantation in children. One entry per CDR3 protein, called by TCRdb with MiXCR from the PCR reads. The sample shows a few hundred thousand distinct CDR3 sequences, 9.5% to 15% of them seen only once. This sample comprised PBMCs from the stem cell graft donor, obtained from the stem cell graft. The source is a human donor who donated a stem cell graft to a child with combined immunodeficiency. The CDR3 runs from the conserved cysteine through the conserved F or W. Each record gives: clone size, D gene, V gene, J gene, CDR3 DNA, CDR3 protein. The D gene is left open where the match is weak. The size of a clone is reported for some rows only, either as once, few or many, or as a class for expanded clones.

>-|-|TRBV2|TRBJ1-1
TGTGCCAGCAGTGAATGGAACAGACTTATGAACACTGAAGCTTTCTTT
CASSEWNRLMNTEAFF
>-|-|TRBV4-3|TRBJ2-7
TGCGCCAGCAGCCAAGATGCTCAGGGGGGGGAGCAGTACTTC
CASSQDAQGGEQYF
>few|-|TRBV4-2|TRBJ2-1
TGTGCCAGCAGCGAAGGGCTTTTAGGCTACAATGAGCAGTTCTTC
CASSEGLLGYNEQFF
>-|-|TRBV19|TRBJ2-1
TGTGCCAGTAGCAATAGCGACGGCTCCTACAATGAGCAGTTCTTC
CASSNSDGSYNEQFF
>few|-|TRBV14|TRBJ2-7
TGTGCCAGCAGCCAACCGGGACGCAACTACGAGCAGTACTTC
CASSQPGRNYEQYF
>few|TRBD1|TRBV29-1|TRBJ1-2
TGCAGCGTTGAAGCCCCAGGGGGCGAGGACTATGGCTACACCTTC
CSVEAPGGEDYGYTF
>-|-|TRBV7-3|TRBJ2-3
TGTGCCAGCAGCTTAAGTCGAGGAGATACGCAGTATTTT
CASSLSRGDTQYF
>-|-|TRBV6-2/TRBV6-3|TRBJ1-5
TGTGCCAGCAGTTACTCAGGGTTGCAGCCCCAGCATTTT
CASSYSGLQPQHF
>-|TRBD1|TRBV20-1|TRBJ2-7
TGCAGTGCTAGAAGCGACAGGGGCTCCTACGAGCAGTACTTC
CSARSDRGSYEQYF
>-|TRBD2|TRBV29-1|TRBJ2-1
TGCAGCGTTGCCTACAGGGGACTAGCGGCAAATGAGCAGTTCTTC
CSVAYRGLAANEQFF
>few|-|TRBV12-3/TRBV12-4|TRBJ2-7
TGTGCCAGCAGTTTCGGAGGACTGCCCTCCGAGCAGTACTTC
CASSFGGLPSEQYF
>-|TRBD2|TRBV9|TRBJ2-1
TGTGCCAGCGTCCGGGAGGGAAGAAATGAGCAGTTCTTC
CASVREGRNEQFF
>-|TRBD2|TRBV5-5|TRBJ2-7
TGTGCCAGCAGCTTGGCCGCCGGGGGGACCTACGAGCAGTACTTC
CASSLAAGGTYEQYF
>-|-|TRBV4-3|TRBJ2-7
TGCGCCAGCAGCCAAGAGCAGGGGGGCTACGAGCAGTACTTC
CASSQEQGGYEQYF
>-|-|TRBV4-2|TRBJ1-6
TGTGCCAGCAGCCAAGATCCGGAGGTTAGCACACCCCTCCACTTT
CASSQDPEVSTPLHF
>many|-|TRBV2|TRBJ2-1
TGTGCCGGCGCTAGGGGGGGGTACAATGAGCAGTTCTTC
CAGARGGYNEQFF
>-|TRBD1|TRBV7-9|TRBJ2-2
TGTGCCAGCCATGGGACAGCATACACCGGGGAGCTGTTTTTT
CASHGTAYTGELFF
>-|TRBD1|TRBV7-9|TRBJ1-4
TGTGCCAGCAGCCAAGGGACAGGGGGAAGATTGGTGTTTTTT
CASSQGTGGRLVFF
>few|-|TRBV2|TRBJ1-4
TGTGCCAGCAGTGAAACCTTTAATGAAAAACTGTTTTTT
CASSETFNEKLFF
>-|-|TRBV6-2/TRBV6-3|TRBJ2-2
TGTGCCAGCAGTTACAGGCTCAATCCCGGGGAGCTGTTTTTT
CASSYRLNPGELFF
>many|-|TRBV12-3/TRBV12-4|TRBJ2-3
TGTGCCAGCAGTTTGGGTCCGCCATCATCGGATACGCAGTATTTT
CASSLGPPSSDTQYF
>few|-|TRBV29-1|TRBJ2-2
TGCAGCGCCCACAGGGAGATGGCCGGGGAGCTGTTTTTT
CSAHREMAGELFF
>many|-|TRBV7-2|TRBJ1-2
TGTGCCAGCAGCTCCTCGGGTGGATTCTATGGCTACACCTTC
CASSSSGGFYGYTF
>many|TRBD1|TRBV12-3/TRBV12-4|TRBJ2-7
TGTGCCAGCAGTTATGTTTCCCCGGACAGGGGGTACGAGCAGTACTTC
CASSYVSPDRGYEQYF
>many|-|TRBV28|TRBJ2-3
TGTGCCAGCAGTGTTTGGCGGGGTGGCATAGATACGCAGTATTTT
CASSVWRGGIDTQYF
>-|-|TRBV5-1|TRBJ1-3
TGCGCCAGCAGCCAGGGACCGGGAAGCTCTGGAAACACCATATATTTT
CASSQGPGSSGNTIYF
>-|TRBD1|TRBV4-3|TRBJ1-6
TGCGCCAGCAGCCGAGGGACAGAGAATAATTCACCCCTCCACTTT
CASSRGTENNSPLHF
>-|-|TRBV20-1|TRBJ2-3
TGCAGTGCTAGAGGAGGGCGGCTGGATACGCAGTATTTT
CSARGGRLDTQYF
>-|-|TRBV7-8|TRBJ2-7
TGTGCCAGCAGCTCCACGGCCCGGGCGAACTACGAGCAGTACTTC
CASSSTARANYEQYF
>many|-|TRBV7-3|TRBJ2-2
TGTGCCAGCAGCTTAATCGCGGGGCGCGGGGAGCTGTTTTTT
CASSLIAGRGELFF
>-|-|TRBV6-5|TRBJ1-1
TGTGCCAGCAGTTACCGGGGGCTGGTCACTGAAGCTTTCTTT
CASSYRGLVTEAFF
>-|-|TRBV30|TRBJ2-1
TGTGCCTGGAGTGTAACCCCCCGACTGCAGTTCTTC
CAWSVTPRLQFF